These T cell receptor beta chains were read from a single sample in a study of regulatory T cells in long-lasting Graves disease. MiXCR, run by TCRdb on the multiplex PCR reads, gives a single entry per CDR3 protein. The sample yields roughly 380,000 distinct CDR3 sequences, 15% to 19% seen once. The sequences come from peripheral blood mononuclear cells (PBMCs), collected at new diagnosis, from a patient treated with antithyroid drugs. The receptor source for this set is a female donor with Graves disease. Both conserved end residues are part of each CDR3. D genes are given only for firm matches. Clone size is stated in some rows and not others, as once, few, many or a class when expanded.

j_call v_call clone_size d_call cdr3_aa cdr3_nt
TRBJ2-2 TRBV7-9 many - CASSFPQASNTGELFF TGTGCCAGCAGCTTTCCGCAGGCATCGAACACCGGGGAGCTGTTTTTT
TRBJ1-5 TRBV5-5 many - CASRRGGNQPQHF TGTGCCAGTCGACGGGGTGGCAATCAGCCCCAGCATTTT
TRBJ1-6 TRBV7-9 - TRBD1 CASSRTGGESPLHF TGTGCCAGCAGCAGAACAGGGGGCGAATCACCCCTCCACTTT
TRBJ1-1 TRBV5-1 many - CASREGYTEAFF TGCGCCAGCAGGGAAGGATACACTGAAGCTTTCTTT
TRBJ2-7 TRBV11-1 - TRBD2 CASSRGLAGGPSYEQYF TGTGCCAGCAGCCGAGGACTAGCGGGAGGACCTTCCTACGAGCAGTACTTC
TRBJ1-1 TRBV15 - TRBD1 CATSIYRGRMAEAFF TGTGCCACCAGCATATACAGGGGGCGTATGGCTGAAGCTTTCTTT
TRBJ2-5 TRBV12-3/TRBV12-4 many - CASSSSSDQETQYF TGTGCCAGCAGTTCCTCCAGTGATCAAGAGACCCAGTACTTC
TRBJ2-7 TRBV20-1 - - CSARNPRHPYEQYF TGCAGTGCTAGGAACCCCCGCCATCCCTACGAGCAGTACTTC
TRBJ2-3 TRBV7-4 many TRBD2 CASSLALAGLSTDTQYF TGTGCCAGCAGCTTAGCGCTAGCGGGACTTAGCACAGATACGCAGTATTTT
TRBJ2-3 TRBV5-1 many TRBD2 CASSLDGTSGADTQYF TGCGCCAGCAGCTTGGATGGGACTAGCGGGGCAGATACGCAGTATTTT
TRBJ2-3 TRBV7-7 few - CASSLGVAQATDTQYF TGTGCCAGCAGCTTAGGGGTAGCCCAGGCCACAGATACGCAGTATTTT
TRBJ2-2 TRBV19 many - CASSIQVTGELFF TGTGCCAGTAGTATCCAGGTTACCGGGGAGCTGTTTTTT
TRBJ1-3 TRBV15 many TRBD1 CATSRTGSSSGNTIYF TGTGCCACCAGCAGGACAGGGTCTTCAAGTGGAAACACCATATATTTT
TRBJ2-7 TRBV6-2/TRBV6-3 many TRBD1 CASRDRTGGHEQYF TGTGCCAGCAGAGACCGGACAGGGGGGCACGAGCAGTACTTC
TRBJ2-3 TRBV7-3 - TRBD2 CASSQTSGGAFSTDTQYF TGTGCCAGCAGCCAAACTAGCGGGGGGGCTTTCAGCACAGATACGCAGTATTTT
TRBJ2-7 TRBV5-1 many - CASSLEYERGEQYF TGCGCCAGCAGCTTGGAATATGAACGAGGCGAGCAGTACTTC
TRBJ1-4 TRBV2 many - CASSVGQLQEKLFF TGTGCCAGCAGTGTAGGACAGTTGCAGGAAAAACTGTTTTTT
TRBJ2-1 TRBV4-1 - - CASSQDKIADIFDNEQFF TGCGCCAGCAGCCAAGACAAAATAGCAGACATCTTCGACAATGAGCAGTTCTTC
TRBJ2-1 TRBV6-2/TRBV6-3 many TRBD2 CASSYGHRDYYNEQFF TGTGCCAGCAGTTACGGTCACCGGGACTACTACAATGAGCAGTTCTTC
TRBJ2-1 TRBV7-3 many - CASSFGSSYNEQFF TGTGCCAGCAGCTTTGGCAGCTCCTACAATGAGCAGTTCTTC
TRBJ1-1 TRBV20-1 many - CSARVPTVNTEAFF TGCAGTGCTAGAGTCCCGACAGTGAACACTGAAGCTTTCTTT
TRBJ2-3 TRBV12-3/TRBV12-4 many - CASSLWRDSTDTQYF TGTGCCAGCAGTTTGTGGCGGGATAGCACAGATACGCAGTATTTT
TRBJ1-2 TRBV28 many - CASTAESFYGYTF TGTGCCAGCACAGCTGAATCCTTCTATGGCTACACCTTC
TRBJ2-5 TRBV5-1 - - CASSLGNSNAGEETQYF TGCGCCAGCAGCTTGGGTAATAGCAACGCTGGCGAAGAGACCCAGTACTTC
TRBJ2-1 TRBV13 many TRBD1 CASSPSPGLGQVYNEQFF TGTGCCAGCAGCCCTTCGCCTGGGTTGGGACAGGTATACAATGAGCAGTTCTTC
TRBJ1-4 TRBV7-9 few TRBD1 CASSLRPGQGYGEKLFF TGTGCCAGCAGCTTAAGGCCGGGACAGGGGTATGGTGAAAAACTGTTTTTT
TRBJ2-1 TRBV9 - TRBD1 CASSVRGQSDNEQFF TGTGCCAGCAGCGTAAGGGGGCAGTCGGACAATGAGCAGTTCTTC
TRBJ1-2 TRBV9 - TRBD1 CASGTGVGYTF TGTGCCAGCGGGACAGGGGTGGGCTACACCTTC
TRBJ2-1 TRBV3-1 - - CASSHAAAEQFF TGTGCCAGCAGCCACGCCGCAGCTGAGCAGTTCTTC
TRBJ1-1 TRBV5-1 - - CASSPRAHTPTTDTEAFF TGCGCCAGCAGCCCAAGGGCCCATACCCCGACTACAGACACTGAAGCTTTCTTT
TRBJ1-2 TRBV2 many - CASTEINYGYTF TGTGCCAGCACTGAAATAAACTATGGCTACACCTTC
TRBJ1-1 TRBV5-1 many TRBD1 CASRDPQGISEAFF TGCGCCAGCCGTGATCCACAGGGGATATCTGAAGCTTTCTTT
TRBJ2-5 TRBV11-2 many - CASSLGAGTQYF TGTGCCAGCAGCTTAGGCGCCGGGACCCAGTACTTC
TRBJ1-4 TRBV20-1 few TRBD1 CAGQGATNEKLFF TGCGCGGGACAGGGGGCCACTAATGAAAAACTGTTTTTT
TRBJ1-2 TRBV12-3/TRBV12-4 many TRBD1 CASSSTGRTRYTF TGTGCCAGCAGTTCGACAGGGAGGACGCGCTACACCTTC
TRBJ2-2 TRBV11-3 many - CASSSRFDGELFF TGTGCCAGCAGCTCGCGGTTCGACGGGGAGCTGTTTTTT